This T cell receptor (beta chain) stems from a study of vaccination and CD4 T cells after COVID-19. Study context: Post-vaccine sample collection happened at a median of approximately 74 days after dose two, ranging 14 to 241.

Study-level results: 304 of 307 vaccine-specific clones from convalescent patients were spike mono-reactive.

Researchers used the Oncomine TCR Beta short-read assay to sequence DNA from cultured CD4+ T cells. MiXCR, applied by TCRdb to the PCR reads, yields one record per CDR3 protein. The sample consists of roughly 23,000 distinct CDR3 sequences, less than 45% of them appearing once. V dropped 8 bases and J dropped 3; count of bases not matched to a gene: 5. In germline, CDR1 is ENHRY, CDR2 SYGVKD. This CDR3 has 14 amino acids. This clonotype was seen a few times. What it recognizes is unknown. Regarding time point: late sampling 161 to 241 days after vaccination in a few convalescent patients. Noted treatment: approximately 11-day PBMC culture with coronavirus spike peptide pools or control peptides (ViraFEST assay). Cell culture was performed with a few million PBMCs per well in the presence of approximately 9.4 IU/ml IL-2 and roughly 10 ug/ml peptide pools.

The V and J genes are TRBV10-3 and TRBJ2-3, with 10 bases identical to TRBD2. This material consisted of CD4+ T cells from blood, cultured in vitro, taken about 7 months after SARS-CoV-2 vaccination. The TCR originated in a human donor who had recovered from COVID-19. The CDR3 nucleotides read TGTGCCATCGGCCTAGCGGGAGTTACAGATACGCAGTATTTT. This sequence encodes CAIGLAGVTDTQYF.